This TCR beta chain was identified in a study of identical twins' blood T cells (dated by TCRdb to the early 2010s). Turning to the overall study: Around 50 million Illumina reads were obtained across 12 libraries, of which six were alpha-chain libraries and six were beta-chain libraries. TCR alpha and beta chain repertoires of three pairs of monozygous twins were compared using next-generation sequencing to assess genetic influence on repertoire formation.

With respect to this clonotype: What this receptor recognizes is not known. Qualities for individual bases were not recorded, and no much larger clone is one base off.

Donors were six healthy women forming three monozygous twin pairs. All three twin pairs had been reared together, and it was thought likely that the same infectious agents and vaccines had been met by these twin pairs. TCR cDNA libraries were prepared from RNA that had been isolated from peripheral blood mononuclear cells. Beyond this particular receptor, the publication reports: V gene usage, even among non-selected out-of-frame TCRbeta clonotypes, was reported to be markedly more similar within twin pairs than between unrelated donors. Among the most abundant TCRbeta clonotypes, more CDR3 sequences were shared by each donor with her twin than with unrelated donors. Because the twins were reared together, environmental influences could not be ruled out as the explanation for twin similarity. The proposed role of the TCRalpha J segment in MHC recognition during thymic selection was stated to require validation by independent studies. The number of CDR3 clonotypes shared between two donors was mainly determined by the product of the cloneset sizes of the two donors, and no clear deviation from this trend was shown by twins.

Trimming removed 1 base from V and 12 bases from J, leaving 12 bases between the germline ends. The germline V gene (reference sequence) supplies CDR1 PRHDT and CDR2 FYEKMQ. Taken from cysteine to phenylalanine, the CDR3 has 12 residues. Only CDR3 DNA is held: 36 bases, read in frame from base 1. The method was 5' RACE. The data were produced on an Illumina Genome Analyzer IIx. To prepare the RNA-based TCR cDNA libraries, a previously described protocol was followed, with several modifications. To prevent cross-contamination, sample-specific barcodes were introduced on both ends of each TCR cDNA library during cDNA synthesis and amplification. Regarding the original processing steps: Each individual had between about 95,000 and nearly 550,000 identified clonotypes, and each library contained about 2.2 to 3.6 million CDR3-containing reads. Reads carrying improper barcode index combinations were removed, after which the MiTCR software was used to build a cloneset for each library. While assembling CDR3 clonotypes, MiTCR filtered or rescued low-quality reads and corrected PCR and sequencing errors. Artificial out-of-frame clonotypes were mapped to in-frame sequences, with one indel allowed in the CDR3, and then removed. Similarity of V and J gene usage between donors was measured as Jensen-Shannon divergence divided by mean entropy. The public reads were run again by TCRdb, first through fastp at Q25 and then through MiXCR, and only productive beta chains were kept. Rows merge per CDR3 protein into single entries with the most common DNA and genes. TCRdb's processing, not the authors' own work, is the source of the V and J calls. Counted in this sample were 300,000 to 400,000 distinct CDR3 sequences; 28% of them appeared once. The top ten clones comprise 6% to 7% of the sample.

This TCR was sampled from a woman aged 18 to 55 in good health. Recombination linked TRBV13 to TRBJ1-2; too little of a D gene remains to name it. Material: PBMCs. The sequenced DNA is TGTGCCAGCAGCTTAGAAGCCAGTTCCCACACCTTC. Its protein reads: CASSLEASSHTF.